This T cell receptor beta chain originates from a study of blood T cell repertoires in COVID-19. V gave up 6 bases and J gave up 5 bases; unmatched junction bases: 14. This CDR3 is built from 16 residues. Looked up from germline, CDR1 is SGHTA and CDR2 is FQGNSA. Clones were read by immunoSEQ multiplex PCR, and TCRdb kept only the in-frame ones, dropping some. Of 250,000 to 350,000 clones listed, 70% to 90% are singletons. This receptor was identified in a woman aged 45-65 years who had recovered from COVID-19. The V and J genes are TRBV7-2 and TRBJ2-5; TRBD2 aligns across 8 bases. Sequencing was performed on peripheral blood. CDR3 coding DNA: TGTGCCAGCAGTTATCTAAGGAGCGGGGGCCGGGAGACCCAGTACTTC. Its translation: CASSYLRSGGRETQYF.